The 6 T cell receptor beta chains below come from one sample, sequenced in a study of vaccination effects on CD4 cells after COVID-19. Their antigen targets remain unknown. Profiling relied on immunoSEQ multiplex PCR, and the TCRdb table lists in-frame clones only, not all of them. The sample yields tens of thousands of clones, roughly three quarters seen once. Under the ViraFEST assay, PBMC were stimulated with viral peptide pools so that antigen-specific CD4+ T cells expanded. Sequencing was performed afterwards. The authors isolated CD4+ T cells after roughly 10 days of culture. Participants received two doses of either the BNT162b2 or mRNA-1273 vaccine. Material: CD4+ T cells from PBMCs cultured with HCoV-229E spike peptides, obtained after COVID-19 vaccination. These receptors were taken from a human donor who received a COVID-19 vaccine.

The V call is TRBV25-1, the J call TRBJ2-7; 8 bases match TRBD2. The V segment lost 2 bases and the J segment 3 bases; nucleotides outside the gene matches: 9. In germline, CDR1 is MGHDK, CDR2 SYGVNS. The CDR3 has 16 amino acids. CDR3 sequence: CASSEGVASGFYEQYF. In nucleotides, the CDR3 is TGTGCCAGCAGTGAAGGGGTGGCTAGCGGGTTCTACGAGCAGTACTTC.

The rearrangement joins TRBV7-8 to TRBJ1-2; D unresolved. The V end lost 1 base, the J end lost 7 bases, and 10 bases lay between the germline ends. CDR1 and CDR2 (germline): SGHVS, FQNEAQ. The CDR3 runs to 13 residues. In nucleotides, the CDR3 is TGTGCCAGCAGCTTAGATTTGGCGGGTGGCTACACCTTC. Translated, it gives CASSLDLAGGYTF.

As DNA, the CDR3 is TGCAGTGCTAGTCCCTACGTAAACACAGATACGCAGTATTTT. Amino acids: CSASPYVNTDTQYF. This chain links TRBV20-1 with TRBJ2-3; the D is unclear. Germline-derived CDR1 and CDR2 are DFQATT and SNEGSKA (reference sequence). CDR3 size: 14 residues. V was trimmed by 3 bases and J by 2 bases, leaving 12 bases between them.

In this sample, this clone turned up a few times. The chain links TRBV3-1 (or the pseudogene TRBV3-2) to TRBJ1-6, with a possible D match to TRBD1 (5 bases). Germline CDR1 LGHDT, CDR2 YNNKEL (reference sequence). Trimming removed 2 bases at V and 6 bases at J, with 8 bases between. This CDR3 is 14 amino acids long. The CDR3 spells CASSQQGANSPLHF. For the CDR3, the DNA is TGTGCCAGCAGCCAACAGGGCGCTAATTCACCCCTCCACTTT.

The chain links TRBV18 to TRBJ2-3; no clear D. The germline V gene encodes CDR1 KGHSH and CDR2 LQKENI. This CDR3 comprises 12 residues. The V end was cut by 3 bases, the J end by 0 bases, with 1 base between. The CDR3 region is CASSPSTDTQYF. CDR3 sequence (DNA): TGTGCCAGCTCACCTAGCACAGATACGCAGTATTTT.

The CDR3 DNA follows: TGTGCCAGCAGCTTAGATTCGTGGGGATCAAACAATGAGCAGTTCTTC. Protein product: CASSLDSWGSNNEQFF. J is TRBJ2-1 and V is TRBV11-3; D call uncertain. V was shortened by 0 bases and J by 5 bases, with 14 bases between the two germline ends. From germline, CDR1 is SGHNT and CDR2 YENEEA. CDR3 size: 16 residues.